This is a list of T cell receptor beta chains from one sample in a study of T-cell reconstitution after alpha-beta-depleted transplantation in children. TCRdb itself ran the PCR reads through MiXCR, one entry per CDR3 protein. In the table there are hundreds of thousands of distinct CDR3 sequences, approximately 17% of which are singletons. The sequencing used PBMCs from the stem cell graft donor, collected from the stem cell graft. These receptors all come from a human donor who donated a stem cell graft to a child with acute myeloid leukemia. CDR3s include the opening cysteine and the closing phenylalanine or tryptophan. D genes are given only for firm matches. Clone sizes are given selectively: once, few, many, or a class where the clone is expanded.

V	length	D	J	size	DNA	CDR3
TRBV20-1	15	TRBD2	TRBJ2-5	many	TGCAGTGCTAGTAGAGTCCTCGGGGGGGCGGAGACCCAGTACTTC	CSASRVLGGAETQYF
TRBV7-2	16	TRBD2	TRBJ2-5	NA	TGTGCCAGCAGCTTCCTAGCGGGGGGCTCCCAAGAGACCCAGTACTTC	CASSFLAGGSQETQYF
TRBV13	15	NA	TRBJ1-1	NA	TGTGCCAGCAGCCCCACAGCAAACATGAACACTGAAGCTTTCTTT	CASSPTANMNTEAFF
TRBV12-3/TRBV12-4	13	NA	TRBJ2-5	NA	TGTGCCAGCAATCCAGGGAACCAAGGGACCCAGTACTTC	CASNPGNQGTQYF
TRBV12-3/TRBV12-4	13	TRBD1	TRBJ1-1	once	TGTGCCAGCACCATTCCCGGGACAGCTGAAGCTTTCTTT	CASTIPGTAEAFF
TRBV20-1	15	NA	TRBJ1-5	many	TGCAGTGCTAGTCAGCCGGCCGAGGGGGATCAGCCCCAGCATTTT	CSASQPAEGDQPQHF
TRBV15	11	NA	TRBJ2-3	many	TGTGCCACCAGCAGCGAAGATACGCAGTATTTT	CATSSEDTQYF
TRBV12-3/TRBV12-4	16	NA	TRBJ2-2	few	TGTGCCAGCAGTTCAATAGGTTACGATAGGACCGGGGAGCTGTTTTTT	CASSSIGYDRTGELFF
TRBV6-2/TRBV6-3	14	TRBD1	TRBJ2-7	few	TGTGCCAGCAGACGCGACAGGGTCGGTAGCGAGCAGTACTTC	CASRRDRVGSEQYF
TRBV29-1	13	TRBD2	TRBJ2-7	many	TGCAGCGTTGGGGCTAGCGGGGACCACGAGCAGTACTTC	CSVGASGDHEQYF
TRBV6-2/TRBV6-3	15	TRBD2	TRBJ2-7	NA	TGTGCCAGCAACCATCTAGCGGGGGGGTTCTACGAGCAGTACTTC	CASNHLAGGFYEQYF